This T cell receptor beta chain comes out of a study of Ad26.COV2.S vaccination and SARS-CoV-2 variants. The wider study: Sample donor was a member of the COV1001 Ad26.COV2.S trial arm. General observations from the study: Possible underestimation of total T cell responses by the TCR breadth and depth analyses was noted.

On this clone: Antigen specificity is unknown. Other DNA variants within this sample encode the same CDR3.

CDR1 and CDR2 from the germline V gene are SGHVS and FQNEAQ. This CDR3 spans 12 amino acids. V lost 2 bases, J lost 6 bases, and 5 bases lay in between. Sequencing used immunoSEQ multiplex PCR; TCRdb keeps in-frame clones, though not all of them. The sample yields 350,000 to 500,000 clones, more than 75% seen once. Sample treatment: approximately 18 received Ad26.COV2.S at low or high dose, single or two shots; about 5 received placebo; per-sample allocation not given. Vaccine and placebo recipients were sampled on day 63 after the first injection. Whoever gave the sample was an adult aged 18-55 years in Boston.

The TCR originated in a person aged 18-60 years who received the Ad26.COV2.S COVID-19 vaccine or a placebo. This material consisted of peripheral blood, taken in a trial of Ad26.COV2.S vaccine versus placebo. The V and J genes are TRBV7-8 and TRBJ2-1; D not resolved. The CDR3 here is CASSLSPNEQFF. CDR3 DNA sequence: TGTGCCAGCAGCTTAAGCCCCAATGAGCAGTTCTTC. Supplemented by reference TRBV7-8 and TRBJ2-1, the full variable domain reads GAGVSQSPRYKVAKRGQDVALRCDPISGHVSLFWYQQALGQGPEFLTYFQNEAQLDKSGLPSDRFFAERPEGSVSTLKIQRTQQEDSAVYLCASSLSPNEQFFGPGTRLTVL.